The T cell receptor (beta chain) under discussion was sequenced for a study of cytomegalovirus exposure and HLA in healthy donors. Trimming took 2 bases from V and 0 from J, leaving 6 bases between them. The CDR3 contains 14 residues. CDR1 is SGHTS and CDR2 is YDEGEE in the germline V gene. The primer mix had 60 Vbeta and 13 Jbeta primers. The protocol was immunoSEQ multiplex PCR, while the TCRdb copy is restricted to in-frame clones and leaves out a portion. The sample records roughly 200,000 clones, roughly a tenth being singletons. The chain combines TRBV5-8 with TRBJ1-3; no clear D gene. The sample was PBMCs. The TCR originated in a woman in her 30s in good health and CMV-seropositive. CDR3 loop: CASSLLLSGNTIYF. DNA of the CDR3: TGTGCCAGCAGCTTACTTCTCTCTGGAAACACCATATATTTT.